The source of this TCR beta chain is a study of ipilimumab plus nivolumab after autologous stem cell transplantation. As for the study in general: Both relapsed and primary refractory DLBCL were included.

This clone is a singleton in its sample. Its cognate antigen is unknown. Profiling relied on immunoSEQ multiplex PCR, and the TCRdb table lists in-frame clones only, not all of them. The sample shows over 75,000 clones, 83% of them seen only once. Ipilimumab, 1 mg/kg, started 14 to 28 days after autologous transplant. Dosing: nivolumab 3 mg/kg IV, weeks 1, 4, 7, 10, then every two weeks to week 26. Germline-derived CDR1 and CDR2 are SEHNR and FQNEAQ (reference sequence). The CDR3 contains 15 residues. Germline trimming cut 5 bases from V and 6 bases from J; bases unmatched to any gene: 4. Study findings and constraints: The authors say TCR, Treg and microbiome findings warrant further study.

The rearrangement links TRBV7-9 to TRBJ2-2, with 12 bases lining up with TRBD2. This sample comprised PBMCs, obtained in a trial of ipilimumab plus nivolumab as post-transplant consolidation. This clonotype originated in a male donor with diffuse large B-cell lymphoma. The CDR3 DNA follows: TGTGCCAGCAGCAAACTAGCGGGGGGCCCCGGGGAGCTGTTTTTT. It yields the protein CASSKLAGGPGELFF.